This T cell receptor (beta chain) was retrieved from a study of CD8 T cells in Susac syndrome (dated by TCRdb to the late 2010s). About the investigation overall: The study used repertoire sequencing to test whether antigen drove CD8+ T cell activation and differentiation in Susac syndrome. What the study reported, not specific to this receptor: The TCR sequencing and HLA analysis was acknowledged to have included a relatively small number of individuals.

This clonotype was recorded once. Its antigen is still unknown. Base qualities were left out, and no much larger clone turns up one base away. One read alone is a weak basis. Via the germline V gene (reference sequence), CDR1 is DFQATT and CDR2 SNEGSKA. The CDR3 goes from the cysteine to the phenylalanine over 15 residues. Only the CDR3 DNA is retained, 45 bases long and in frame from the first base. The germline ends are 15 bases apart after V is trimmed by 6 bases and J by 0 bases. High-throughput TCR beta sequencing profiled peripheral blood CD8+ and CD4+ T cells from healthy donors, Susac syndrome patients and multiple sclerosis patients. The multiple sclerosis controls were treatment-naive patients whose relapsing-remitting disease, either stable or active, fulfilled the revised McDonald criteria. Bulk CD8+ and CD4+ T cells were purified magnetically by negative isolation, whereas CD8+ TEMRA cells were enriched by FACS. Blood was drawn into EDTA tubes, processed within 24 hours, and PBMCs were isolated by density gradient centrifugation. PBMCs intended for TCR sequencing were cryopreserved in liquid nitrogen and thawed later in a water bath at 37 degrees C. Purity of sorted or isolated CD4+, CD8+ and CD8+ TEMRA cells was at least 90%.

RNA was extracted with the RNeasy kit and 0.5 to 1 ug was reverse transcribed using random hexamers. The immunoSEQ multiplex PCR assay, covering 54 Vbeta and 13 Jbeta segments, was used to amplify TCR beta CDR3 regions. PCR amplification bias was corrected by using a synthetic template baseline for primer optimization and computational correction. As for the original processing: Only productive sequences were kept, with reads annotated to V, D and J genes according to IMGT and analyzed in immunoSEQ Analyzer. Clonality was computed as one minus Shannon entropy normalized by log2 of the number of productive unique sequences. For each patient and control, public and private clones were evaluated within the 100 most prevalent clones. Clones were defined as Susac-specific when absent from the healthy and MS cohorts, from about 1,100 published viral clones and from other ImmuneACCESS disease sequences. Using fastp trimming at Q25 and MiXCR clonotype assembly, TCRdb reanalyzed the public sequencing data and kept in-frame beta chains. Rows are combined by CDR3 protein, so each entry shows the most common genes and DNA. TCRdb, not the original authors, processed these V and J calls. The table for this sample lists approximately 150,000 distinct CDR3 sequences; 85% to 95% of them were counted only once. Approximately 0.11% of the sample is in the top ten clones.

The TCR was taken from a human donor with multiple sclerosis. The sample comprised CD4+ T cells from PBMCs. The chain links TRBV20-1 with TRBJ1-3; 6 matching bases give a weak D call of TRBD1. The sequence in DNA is TGCAGTGCCCCATCGGGACACCTCTCTGGAAACACCATATATTTT. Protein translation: CSAPSGHLSGNTIYF.